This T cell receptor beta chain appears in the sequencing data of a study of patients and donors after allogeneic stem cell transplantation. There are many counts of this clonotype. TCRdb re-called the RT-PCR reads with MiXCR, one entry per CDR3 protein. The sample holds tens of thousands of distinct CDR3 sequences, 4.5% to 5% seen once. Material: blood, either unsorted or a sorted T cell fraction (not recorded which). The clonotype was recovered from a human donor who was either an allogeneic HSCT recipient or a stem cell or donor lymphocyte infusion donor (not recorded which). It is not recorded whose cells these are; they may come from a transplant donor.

In DNA form, the CDR3 reads TGTGCCAGCAAGTCGGGGACAGGGGTAGACGAGCAGTACTTC. Translating gives CASKSGTGVDEQYF. The V call is TRBV2, the J call TRBJ2-7, with 10 bases matching TRBD1. CDR1 is SNHLY, CDR2 FYNNEI, per germline. The CDR3 extends over 14 amino acids. J lost 5 bases, V lost 7 bases, and 8 bases had no gene match.